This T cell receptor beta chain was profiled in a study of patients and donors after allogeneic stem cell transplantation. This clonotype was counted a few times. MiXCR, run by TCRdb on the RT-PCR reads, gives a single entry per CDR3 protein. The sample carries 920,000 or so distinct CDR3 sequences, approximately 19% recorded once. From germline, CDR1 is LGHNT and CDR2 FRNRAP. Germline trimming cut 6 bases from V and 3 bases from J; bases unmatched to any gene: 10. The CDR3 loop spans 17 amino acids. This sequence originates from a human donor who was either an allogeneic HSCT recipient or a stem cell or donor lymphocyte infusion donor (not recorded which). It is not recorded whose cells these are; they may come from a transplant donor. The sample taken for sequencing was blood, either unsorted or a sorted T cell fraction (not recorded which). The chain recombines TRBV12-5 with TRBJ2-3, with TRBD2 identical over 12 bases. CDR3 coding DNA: TGTGCTAGTGGCCGGACGCAGACTAGCGGGAGAACAGATACGCAGTATTTT. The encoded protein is CASGRTQTSGRTDTQYF. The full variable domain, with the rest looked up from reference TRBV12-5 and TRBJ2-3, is DARVTQTPRHKVTEMGQEVTMRCQPILGHNTVFWYRQTMMQGLELLAYFRNRAPLDDSGMPKDRFSAEMPDATLATLKIQPSEPRDSAVYFCASGRTQTSGRTDTQYFGPGTRLTVL.